This T cell receptor (beta chain) was sequenced in a study of technical replicates of blood from a few donors. J lost 7 bases, V lost 5 bases, and 3 bases had no gene match. The germline CDR1 and CDR2 sequences are GTSNPN and SVGIG (reference sequence). The CDR3 has 13 residues. The data were produced by immunoSEQ multiplex PCR, yet TCRdb's version contains in-frame clones alone and is incomplete. The sample includes approximately 58,000 clones, 80% to 90% of them seen just once. The chain links TRBV30 to TRBJ2-1, with 12 positions matching TRBD2. The clonotype originates from a human donor in good health. Some clones in this sample may be carry-over from other donors' samples. The sequenced material came from PBMCs. CDR3 nucleotides: TGTGCCTGGGACGGACTAGCGGGAAATGAGCAGTTCTTC. Translating gives CAWDGLAGNEQFF.